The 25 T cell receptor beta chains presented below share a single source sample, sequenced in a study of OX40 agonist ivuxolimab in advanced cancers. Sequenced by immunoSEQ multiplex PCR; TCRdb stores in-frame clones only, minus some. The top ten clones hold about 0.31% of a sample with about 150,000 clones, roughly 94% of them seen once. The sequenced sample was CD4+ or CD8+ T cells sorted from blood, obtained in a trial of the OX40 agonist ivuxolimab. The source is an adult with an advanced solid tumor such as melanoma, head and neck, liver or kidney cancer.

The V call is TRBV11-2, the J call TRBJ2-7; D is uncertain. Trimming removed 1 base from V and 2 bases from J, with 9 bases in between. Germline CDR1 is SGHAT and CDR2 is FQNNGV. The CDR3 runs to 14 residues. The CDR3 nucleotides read TGTGCCAGCAGCTTAGCTAGTTATACCTACGAGCAGTACTTC. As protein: CASSLASYTYEQYF.

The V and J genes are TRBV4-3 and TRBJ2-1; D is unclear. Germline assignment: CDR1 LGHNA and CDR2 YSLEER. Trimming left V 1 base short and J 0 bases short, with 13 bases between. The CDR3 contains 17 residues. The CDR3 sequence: CASSQVGAASSYNEQFF. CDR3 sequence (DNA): TGCGCCAGCAGCCAAGTAGGCGCAGCTAGCTCCTACAATGAGCAGTTCTTC.

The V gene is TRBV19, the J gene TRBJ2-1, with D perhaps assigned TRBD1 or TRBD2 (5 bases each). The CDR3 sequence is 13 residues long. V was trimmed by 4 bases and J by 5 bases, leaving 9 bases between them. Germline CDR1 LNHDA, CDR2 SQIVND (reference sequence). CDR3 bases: TGTGCCAGTAGTAGGGGGTATAACAATGAGCAGTTCTTC. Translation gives CASSRGYNNEQFF.

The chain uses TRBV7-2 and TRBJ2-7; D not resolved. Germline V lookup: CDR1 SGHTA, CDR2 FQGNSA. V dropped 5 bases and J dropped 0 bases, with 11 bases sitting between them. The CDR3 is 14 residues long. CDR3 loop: CASSPRTVSYEQYF. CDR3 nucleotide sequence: TGTGCCAGCAGCCCTCGGACGGTCTCCTACGAGCAGTACTTC. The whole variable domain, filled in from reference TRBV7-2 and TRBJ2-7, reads GAGVSQSPSNKVTEKGKDVELRCDPISGHTALYWYRQSLGQGLEFLIYFQGNSAPDKSGLPSDRFSAERTGGSVSTLTIQRTQQEDSAVYLCASSPRTVSYEQYFGPGTRLTVT.

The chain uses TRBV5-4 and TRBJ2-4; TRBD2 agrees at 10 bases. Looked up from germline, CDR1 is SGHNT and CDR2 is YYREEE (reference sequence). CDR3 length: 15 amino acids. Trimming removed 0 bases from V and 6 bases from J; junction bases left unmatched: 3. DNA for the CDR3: TGTGCCAGCAGCTTGGCTAGGACTAGCGGAAACATTCAGTACTTC. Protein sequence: CASSLARTSGNIQYF.

The CDR3 loop reads CASSRLWGRETQYF. CDR3 DNA sequence: TGTGCCAGCAGTAGGCTTTGGGGCCGAGAGACCCAGTACTTC. The chain is built from TRBV7-2 and TRBJ2-5, with a tentative D call TRBD1 (5 bases). CDR3 length: 14 residues. Germline CDR1 reads SGHTA; CDR2 reads FQGNSA. Trimming stripped 6 bases from V and 4 bases from J, with 15 bases between.

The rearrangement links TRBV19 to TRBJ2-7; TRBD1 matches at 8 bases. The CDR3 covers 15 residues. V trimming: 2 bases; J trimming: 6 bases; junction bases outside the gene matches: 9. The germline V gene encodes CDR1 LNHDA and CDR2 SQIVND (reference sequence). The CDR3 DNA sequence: TGTGCCAGTAGTATATTCGGTCAGGGGGCGAGCGAGCAGTACTTC. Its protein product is CASSIFGQGASEQYF.

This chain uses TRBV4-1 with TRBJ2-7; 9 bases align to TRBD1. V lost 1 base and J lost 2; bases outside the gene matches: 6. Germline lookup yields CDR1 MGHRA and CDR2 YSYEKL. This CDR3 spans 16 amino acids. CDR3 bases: TGCGCCAGCAGCCAAGGGGACAGGGTGGTCCCCTACGAGCAGTACTTC. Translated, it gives CASSQGDRVVPYEQYF.

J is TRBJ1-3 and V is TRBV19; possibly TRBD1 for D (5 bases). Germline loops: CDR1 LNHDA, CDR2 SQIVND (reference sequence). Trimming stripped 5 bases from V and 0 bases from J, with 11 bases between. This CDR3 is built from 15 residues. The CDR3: CASSPDRSSGNTIYF. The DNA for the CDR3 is TGTGCCAGTAGTCCTGACAGATCCTCTGGAAACACCATATATTTT.

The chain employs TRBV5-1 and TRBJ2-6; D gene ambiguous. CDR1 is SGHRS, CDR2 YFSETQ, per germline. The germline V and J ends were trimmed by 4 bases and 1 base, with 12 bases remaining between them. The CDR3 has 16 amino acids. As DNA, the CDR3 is TGCGCCAGCAGCGCGTGGTCAGTGTCTGGGGCCAACGTCCTGACTTTC. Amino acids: CASSAWSVSGANVLTF.

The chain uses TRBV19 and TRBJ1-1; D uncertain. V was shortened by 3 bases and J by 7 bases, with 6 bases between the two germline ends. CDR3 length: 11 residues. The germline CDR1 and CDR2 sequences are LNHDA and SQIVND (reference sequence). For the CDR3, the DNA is TGTGCCAGTAGTATCATCGGTGAAGCTTTCTTT. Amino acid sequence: CASSIIGEAFF.

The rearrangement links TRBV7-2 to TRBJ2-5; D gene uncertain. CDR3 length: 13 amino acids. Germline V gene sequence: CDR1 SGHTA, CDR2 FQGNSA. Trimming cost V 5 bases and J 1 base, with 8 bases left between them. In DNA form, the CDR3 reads TGTGCCAGCAGCCCCCTCCCCCAAGAGACCCAGTACTTC. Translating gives CASSPLPQETQYF.

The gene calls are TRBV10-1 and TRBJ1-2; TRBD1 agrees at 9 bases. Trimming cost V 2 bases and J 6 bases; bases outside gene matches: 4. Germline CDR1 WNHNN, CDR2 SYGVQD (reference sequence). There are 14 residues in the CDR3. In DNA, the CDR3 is TGCGCCAGCAGTGAGGGGACAGGGATCCATGGCTACACCTTC. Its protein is CASSEGTGIHGYTF.

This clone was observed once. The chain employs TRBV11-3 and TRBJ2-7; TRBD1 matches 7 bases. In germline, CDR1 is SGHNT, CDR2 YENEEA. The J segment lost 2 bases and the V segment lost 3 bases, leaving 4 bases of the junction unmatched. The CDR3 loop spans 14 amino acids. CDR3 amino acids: CASSLRQGAYEQYF. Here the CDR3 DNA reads TGTGCCAGCAGCTTGAGACAGGGAGCCTACGAGCAGTACTTC. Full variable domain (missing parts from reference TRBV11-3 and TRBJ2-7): EAGVVQSPRYKIIEKKQPVAFWCNPISGHNTLYWYLQNLGQGPELLIRYENEEAVDDSQLPKDRFSAERLKGVDSTLKIQPAELGDSAVYLCASSLRQGAYEQYFGPGTRLTVT.

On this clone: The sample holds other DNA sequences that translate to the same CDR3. The CDR3: CASSLGNYGYTF. The CDR3 bases are TGTGCCAGCAGCCTAGGGAACTATGGCTACACCTTC. The rearrangement links TRBV14 to TRBJ1-2; D is uncertain. This CDR3 is 12 amino acids long. Trimming took off 4 bases at V and 2 bases at J, with 5 bases between the two ends. Looked up from germline, CDR1 is SGHDN and CDR2 is FVKESK.

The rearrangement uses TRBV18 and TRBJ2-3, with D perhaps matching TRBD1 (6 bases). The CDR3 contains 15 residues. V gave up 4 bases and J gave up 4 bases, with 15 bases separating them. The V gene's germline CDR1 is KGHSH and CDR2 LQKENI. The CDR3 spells CASSRAGQSADTQYF. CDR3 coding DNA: TGTGCCAGCTCACGAGCCGGACAGTCGGCAGATACGCAGTATTTT.

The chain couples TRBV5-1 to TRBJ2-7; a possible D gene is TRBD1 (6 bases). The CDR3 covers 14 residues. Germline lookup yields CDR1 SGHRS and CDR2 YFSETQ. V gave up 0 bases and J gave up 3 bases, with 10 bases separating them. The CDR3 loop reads CASSLGRGNYEQYF. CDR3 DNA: TGCGCCAGCAGCTTGGGAAGGGGGAACTACGAGCAGTACTTC. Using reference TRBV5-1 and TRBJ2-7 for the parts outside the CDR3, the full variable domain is KAGVTQTPRYLIKTRGQQVTLSCSPISGHRSVSWYQQTPGQGLQFLFEYFSETQRNKGNFPGRFSGRQFSNSRSEMNVSTLELGDSALYLCASSLGRGNYEQYFGPGTRLTVT.

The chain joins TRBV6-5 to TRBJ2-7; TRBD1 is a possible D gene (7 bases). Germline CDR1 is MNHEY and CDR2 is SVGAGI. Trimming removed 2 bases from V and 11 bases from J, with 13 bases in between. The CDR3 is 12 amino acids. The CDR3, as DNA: TGTGCCAGCAGTTACCCCCAGGGGGGAGAGTACTTC. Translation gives CASSYPQGGEYF.

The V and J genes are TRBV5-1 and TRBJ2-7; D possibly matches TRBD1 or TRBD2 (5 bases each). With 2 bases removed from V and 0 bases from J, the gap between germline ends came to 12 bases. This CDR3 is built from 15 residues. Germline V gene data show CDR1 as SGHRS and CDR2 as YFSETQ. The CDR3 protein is CASSLIPGSSYEQYF. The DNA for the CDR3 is TGCGCCAGCAGCTTAATCCCAGGGAGCTCCTACGAGCAGTACTTC.

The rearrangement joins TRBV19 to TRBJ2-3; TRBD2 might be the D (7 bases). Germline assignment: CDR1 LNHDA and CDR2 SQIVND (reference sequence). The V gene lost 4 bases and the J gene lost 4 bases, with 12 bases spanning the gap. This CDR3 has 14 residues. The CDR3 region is CASSRGGFADTQYF. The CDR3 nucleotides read TGTGCCAGTAGTAGGGGGGGCTTTGCAGATACGCAGTATTTT.

CDR3 nucleotide sequence: TGTGCCAGCAGTTACCACGGGACAGGATCCTACAATGAGCAGTTCTTC. This gives the protein CASSYHGTGSYNEQFF. The J gene is TRBJ2-1, the V gene TRBV6-5, with 8 bases matching TRBD1. This CDR3 spans 16 amino acids. The ends lost 2 bases at V and 1 base at J; junction bases unmatched: 4. Germline V gene data show CDR1 as MNHEY and CDR2 as SVGAGI.

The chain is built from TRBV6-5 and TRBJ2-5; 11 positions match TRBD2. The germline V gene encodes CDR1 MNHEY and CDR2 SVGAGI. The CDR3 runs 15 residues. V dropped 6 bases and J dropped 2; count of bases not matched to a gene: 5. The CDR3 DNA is TGTGCCAGCAGGCCCGGGACTAGCGGTCAAGAGACCCAGTACTTC. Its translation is CASRPGTSGQETQYF.

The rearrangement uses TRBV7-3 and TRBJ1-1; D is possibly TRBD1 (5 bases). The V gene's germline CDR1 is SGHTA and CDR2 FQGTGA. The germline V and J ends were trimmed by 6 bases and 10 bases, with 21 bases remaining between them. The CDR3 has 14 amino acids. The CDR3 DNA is TGTGCCAGCAGACGGGACGGGATTTCCCCAGCAGCTTTCTTT. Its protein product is CASRRDGISPAAFF.

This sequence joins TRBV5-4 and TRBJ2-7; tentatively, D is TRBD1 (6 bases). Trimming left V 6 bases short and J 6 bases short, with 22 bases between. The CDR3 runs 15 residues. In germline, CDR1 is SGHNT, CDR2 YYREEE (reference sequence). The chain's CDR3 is CASTRTHQGNGEQYF. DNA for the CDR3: TGTGCCAGCACCCGCACGCATCAGGGGAACGGCGAGCAGTACTTC.

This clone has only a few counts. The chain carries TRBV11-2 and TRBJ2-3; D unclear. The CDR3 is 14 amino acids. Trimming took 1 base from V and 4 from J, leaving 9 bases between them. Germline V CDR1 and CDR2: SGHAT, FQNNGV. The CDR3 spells CASSLGDRPDTQYF. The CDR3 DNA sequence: TGTGCCAGCAGCTTAGGGGATCGGCCAGATACGCAGTATTTT. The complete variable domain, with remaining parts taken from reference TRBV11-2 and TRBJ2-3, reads EAGVAQSPRYKIIEKRQSVAFWCNPISGHATLYWYQQILGQGPKLLIQFQNNGVVDDSQLPKDRFSAERLKGVDSTLKIQPAKLEDSAVYLCASSLGDRPDTQYFGPGTRLTVL.